One T cell receptor (beta chain) is described in this entry. Its cognate antigen is unknown. The data were obtained in a study of cytomegalovirus exposure and HLA in healthy donors. General study results and limits: According to an earlier analysis, most TCR beta V segments yielded productive rearrangements about 87% or about 30% of the time. Sequencing depth across donors, presence/absence analyses assumed, was roughly uniform.

V gave up 4 bases and J gave up 4 bases; unmatched junction bases: 9. Germline V gene sequence: CDR1 SGHVS, CDR2 FQNEAQ. The CDR3 length is 17 residues. PCR involved 60 Vbeta and 13 Jbeta primers. Generated by immunoSEQ multiplex PCR, the TCRdb table keeps only in-frame clones and is missing some. The sample lists 150,000 to 200,000 clones; over 80% were seen once. Samples came from healthy bone marrow donors. Sequences were obtained from PBMCs. The chain links TRBV7-8 to TRBJ2-2; 10 nucleotides match TRBD2. The sequence came from a man aged 45-60 years in good health and CMV-seropositive. The CDR3 here is CASSSILAGTVTGELFF. CDR3 DNA sequence: TGTGCCAGCAGCTCCATACTAGCGGGGACGGTCACCGGGGAGCTGTTTTTT.